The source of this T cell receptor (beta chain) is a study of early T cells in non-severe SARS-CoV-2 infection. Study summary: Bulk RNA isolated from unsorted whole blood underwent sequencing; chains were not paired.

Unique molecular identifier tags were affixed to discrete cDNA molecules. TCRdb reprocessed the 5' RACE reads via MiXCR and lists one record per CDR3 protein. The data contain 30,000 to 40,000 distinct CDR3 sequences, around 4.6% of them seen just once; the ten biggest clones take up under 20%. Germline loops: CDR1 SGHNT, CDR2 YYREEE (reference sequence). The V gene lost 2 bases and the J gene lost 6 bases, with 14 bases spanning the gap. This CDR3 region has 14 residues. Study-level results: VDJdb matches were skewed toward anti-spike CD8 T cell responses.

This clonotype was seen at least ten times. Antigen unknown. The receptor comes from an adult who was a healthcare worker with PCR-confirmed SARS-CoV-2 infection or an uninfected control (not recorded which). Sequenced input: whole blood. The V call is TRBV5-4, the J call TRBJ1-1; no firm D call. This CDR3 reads CASSFKGGGAEAFF. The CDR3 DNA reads TGTGCCAGCAGCTTCAAGGGAGGCGGCGCTGAAGCTTTCTTT. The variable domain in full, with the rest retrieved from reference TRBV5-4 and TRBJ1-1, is ETGVTQSPTHLIKTRGQQVTLRCSSQSGHNTVSWYQQALGQGPQFIFQYYREEENGRGNFPPRFSGLQFPNYSSELNVNALELDDSALYLCASSFKGGGAEAFFGQGTRLTVV.